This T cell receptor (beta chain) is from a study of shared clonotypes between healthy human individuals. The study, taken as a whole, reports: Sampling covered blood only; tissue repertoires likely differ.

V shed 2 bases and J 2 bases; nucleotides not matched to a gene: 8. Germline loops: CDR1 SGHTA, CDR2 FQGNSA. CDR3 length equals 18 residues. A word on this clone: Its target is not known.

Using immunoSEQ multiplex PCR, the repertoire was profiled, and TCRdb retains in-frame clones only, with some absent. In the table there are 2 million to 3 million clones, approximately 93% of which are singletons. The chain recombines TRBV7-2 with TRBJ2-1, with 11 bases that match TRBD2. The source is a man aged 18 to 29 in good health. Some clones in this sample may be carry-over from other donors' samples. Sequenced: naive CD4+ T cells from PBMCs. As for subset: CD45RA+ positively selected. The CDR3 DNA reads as TGTGCCAGCAGCTTACGGGCGGCTAGCGGGAGGACCTACAATGAGCAGTTCTTC. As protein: CASSLRAASGRTYNEQFF. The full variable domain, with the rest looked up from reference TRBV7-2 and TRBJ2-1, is GAGVSQSPSNKVTEKGKDVELRCDPISGHTALYWYRQSLGQGLEFLIYFQGNSAPDKSGLPSDRFSAERTGGSVSTLTIQRTQQEDSAVYLCASSLRAASGRTYNEQFFGPGTRLTVL.